The 2 T cell receptor beta chains reported below all come from one sample, sequenced in a study of breast tumors, draining lymph nodes, adjacent tissues. Each CDR3 protein is one row after TCRdb ran MiXCR on the multiplex PCR reads. The repertoire holds about 63,000 distinct CDR3 sequences, less than 60% seen once, with around 20% in the top ten. The sequencing input was breast tumor tissue. These receptors were taken from a female donor with breast cancer. Some clones in this sample may be carry-over from other donors' samples.

The chain combines TRBV20-1 with TRBJ2-7; 8 bases agree with TRBD1. The CDR3 consists of 14 residues. The ends lost 6 bases at V and 0 bases at J; junction bases unmatched: 7. Germline CDR1 reads DFQATT; CDR2 reads SNEGSKA (reference sequence). The CDR3 here is CSASSRGHSYEQYF. Here the CDR3 DNA reads TGCAGTGCCAGCTCCAGGGGGCACTCCTACGAGCAGTACTTC.

CDR3 sequence reads: CSVWTDGDTIYF. DNA for the CDR3: TGCAGCGTGTGGACGGACGGAGACACCATATATTTT. The V gene is TRBV29-1, the J gene TRBJ1-3, with unresolved D. V was pared by 6 bases and J by 8 bases, with 14 bases between. The CDR3 loop spans 12 amino acids. CDR1 and CDR2 (germline): SQVTM, ANQGSEA.